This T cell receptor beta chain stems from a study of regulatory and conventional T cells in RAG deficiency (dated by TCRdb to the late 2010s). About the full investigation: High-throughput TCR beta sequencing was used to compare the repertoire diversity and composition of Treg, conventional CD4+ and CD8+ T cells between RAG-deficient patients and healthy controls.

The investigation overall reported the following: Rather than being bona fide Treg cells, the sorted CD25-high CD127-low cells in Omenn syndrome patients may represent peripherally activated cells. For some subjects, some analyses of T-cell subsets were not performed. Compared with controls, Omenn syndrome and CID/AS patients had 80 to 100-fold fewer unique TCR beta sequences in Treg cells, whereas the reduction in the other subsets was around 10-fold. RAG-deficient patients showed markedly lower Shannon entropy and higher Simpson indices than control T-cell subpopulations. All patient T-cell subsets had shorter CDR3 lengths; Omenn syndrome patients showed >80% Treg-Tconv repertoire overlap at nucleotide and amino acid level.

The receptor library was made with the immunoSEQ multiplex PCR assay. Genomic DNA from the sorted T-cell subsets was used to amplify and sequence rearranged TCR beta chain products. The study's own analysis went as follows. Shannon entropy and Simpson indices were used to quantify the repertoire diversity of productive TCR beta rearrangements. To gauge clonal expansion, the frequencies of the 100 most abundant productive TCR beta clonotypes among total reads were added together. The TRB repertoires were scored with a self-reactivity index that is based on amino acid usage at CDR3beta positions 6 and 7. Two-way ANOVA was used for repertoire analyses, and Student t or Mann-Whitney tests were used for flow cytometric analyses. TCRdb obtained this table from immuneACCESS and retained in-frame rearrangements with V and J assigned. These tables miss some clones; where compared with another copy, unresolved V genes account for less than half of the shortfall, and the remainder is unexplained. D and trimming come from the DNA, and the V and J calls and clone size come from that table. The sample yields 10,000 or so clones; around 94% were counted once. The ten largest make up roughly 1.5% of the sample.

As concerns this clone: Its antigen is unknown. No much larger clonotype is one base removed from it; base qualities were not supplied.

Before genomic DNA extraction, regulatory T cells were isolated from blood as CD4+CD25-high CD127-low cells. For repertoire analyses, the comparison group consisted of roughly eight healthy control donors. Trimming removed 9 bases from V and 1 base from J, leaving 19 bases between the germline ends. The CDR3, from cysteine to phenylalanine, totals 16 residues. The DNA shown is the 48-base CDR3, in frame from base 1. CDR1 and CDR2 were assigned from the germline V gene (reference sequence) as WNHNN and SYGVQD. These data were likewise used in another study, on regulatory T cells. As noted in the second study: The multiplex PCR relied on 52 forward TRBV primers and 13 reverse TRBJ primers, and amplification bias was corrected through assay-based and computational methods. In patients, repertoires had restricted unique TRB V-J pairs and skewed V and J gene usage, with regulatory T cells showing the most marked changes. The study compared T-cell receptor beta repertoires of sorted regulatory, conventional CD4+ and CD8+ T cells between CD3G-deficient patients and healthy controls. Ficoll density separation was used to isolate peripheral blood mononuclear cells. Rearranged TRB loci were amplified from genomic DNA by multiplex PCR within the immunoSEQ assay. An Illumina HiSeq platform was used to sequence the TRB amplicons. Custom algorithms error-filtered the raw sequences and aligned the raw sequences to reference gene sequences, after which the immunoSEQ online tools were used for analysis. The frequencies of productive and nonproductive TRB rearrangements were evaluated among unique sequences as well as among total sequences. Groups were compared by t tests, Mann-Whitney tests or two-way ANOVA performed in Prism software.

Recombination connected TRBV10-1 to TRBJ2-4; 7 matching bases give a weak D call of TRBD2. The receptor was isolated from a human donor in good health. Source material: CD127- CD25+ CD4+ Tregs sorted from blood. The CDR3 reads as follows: CARGGADASAKNIQYF. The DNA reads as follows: TGCGCCAGGGGGGGGGCGGACGCCTCGGCCAAAAACATTCAGTACTTC.